This T cell receptor (beta chain) was recorded in a study of cytomegalovirus exposure and HLA in healthy donors. About the research overall: A preliminary data release comprised around 85 million unique TCRs obtained from HLA-typed donors. Study findings and constraints: Most TCR beta V segments were productive about 87% or about 30% of the time in an earlier analysis. It was likely that a cluster of highly shared sequence variants was a sequencing artifact. Fewer N-insertions than the approximately 610-donor mean were reportedly shown by an Asian-associated ancestry cluster in a later analysis.

Germline V gives CDR1 SGDLS, CDR2 YYNGEE. The CDR3 spans 14 residues. Trimming stripped 4 bases from V and 8 bases from J, with 13 bases between. The PCR made use of 60 Vbeta and 13 Jbeta primers. Sequencing used immunoSEQ multiplex PCR; TCRdb keeps in-frame clones, though not all of them. Of more than 150,000 clones in the sample, roughly 80% were seen once. Concerning this clone itself: What it binds is not known.

This rearrangement joins TRBV9 to TRBJ1-6; weak D call: TRBD1 (6 bases). The sequence was collected from a man between 50 and 59 years old in good health and CMV-seropositive. The sample taken for sequencing was PBMCs. CDR3 nucleotide sequence: TGTGCCAGCAGCATACGGGACATCTATTCACCCCTCCACTTT. Its translation: CASSIRDIYSPLHF.